The clone carrying this TCR beta chain was recorded once. Antigen specificity is unknown. This CDR3 is built from 12 residues. CDR1 is GTSNPN and CDR2 is SVGIG in the germline V gene (reference sequence). The V end was cut by 0 bases, the J end by 7 bases, with 8 bases between. Treatment here: oral pan-JAK inhibitor, 5-10 mg twice daily. It was from alopecia areata patients that lesional scalp punch biopsies and peripheral blood were collected. The data are from a study of CD8+ T cells in alopecia areata. Study-wide context: Those patients who were treated received oral tofacitinib, which was given at 5 to 10 mg twice daily for moderate-to-severe alopecia areata. Percent of scalp involved defined treated patients' severity scores.

Study-wide results and limits: In scalp and blood, many expanded lesional clones persisted during tofacitinib.

Extraction of RNA preceded its reverse transcription into cDNA, which served as the sequencing template. The method was immunoSEQ multiplex PCR; TCRdb's version includes in-frame clones alone and lacks a portion of them. This table holds fewer than 250,000 clones, roughly two fifths found once. The clonotype originates from a human donor with alopecia areata. J is TRBJ2-3 and V is TRBV30; D is ambiguous. Material: CD4+ T cells sorted from blood, obtained at roughly week 30, from a patient treated with tofacitinib. CDR3 residues: CAWSVSRNTQYF. The CDR3 nucleotides are TGTGCCTGGAGTGTATCTAGGAATACGCAGTATTTT. Full variable domain (outside the CDR3, taken from reference TRBV30 and TRBJ2-3): SQTIHQWPATLVQPVGSPLSLECTVEGTSNPNLYWYRQAAGRGLQLLFYSVGIGQISSEVPQNLSASRPQDRQFILSSKKLLLSDSGFYLCAWSVSRNTQYFGPGTRLTVL.